Listed here are 15 T cell receptor beta chains from one sample, sequenced in a study of blood T cell repertoires in COVID-19. Data came from immunoSEQ multiplex PCR; TCRdb stores just in-frame clones and leaves some out. This table holds about 190,000 clones, approximately 80% found once. Sequencing was carried out using peripheral blood. These receptors were taken from a woman aged 45-60 years with acute or convalescent COVID-19.

The chain has TRBV28 and TRBJ2-7, with a tentative D call TRBD2 (5 bases). V lost 4 bases, J lost 1 base, and 14 bases lay in between. This CDR3 contains 15 residues. Germline V gene lookup returns CDR1 MDHEN and CDR2 SYDVKM. This chain's CDR3 is CASSSPGGPSYEQYF. In nucleotides, the CDR3 is TGTGCCAGCAGTTCTCCAGGAGGCCCTTCCTACGAGCAGTACTTC.

The count of this clone is one. This chain connects TRBV7-9 to TRBJ2-5, with 7 positions matching TRBD2. Trimming at V came to 8 bases and at J to 2 bases, leaving 11 bases not matched to a gene. The germline CDR1 and CDR2 sequences are SEHNR and FQNEAQ (reference sequence). The CDR3 spans 15 residues. CDR3 loop: CASVHASGLQETQYF. DNA for the CDR3: TGTGCCAGCGTCCACGCTAGCGGTCTTCAAGAGACCCAGTACTTC.

CDR3 nucleotide sequence: TGTGCCAGCAGTGACGGCAGGGGAGGGTCCGCAGATACGCAGTATTTT. This gives the protein CASSDGRGGSADTQYF. The chain combines TRBV6-4 with TRBJ2-3, with a tentative D call TRBD2 (7 bases). Trimming took 2 bases from V and 4 from J, leaving 16 bases between them. The germline CDR1 and CDR2 sequences are MRHNA and SNTAGT. This CDR3 is built from 16 residues.

V usage is TRBV6-2 or TRBV6-3 and J usage is TRBJ2-7; D perhaps matches TRBD1 (6 bases). Germline V gives CDR1 MNHEY, CDR2 SVGEGT. The CDR3 sequence is 15 residues long. Trimming stripped 4 bases from V and 2 bases from J, with 15 bases between. The chain's CDR3 is CASSSTQQGTYEQYF. CDR3 nucleotides: TGTGCCAGCAGTTCGACCCAACAGGGCACCTACGAGCAGTACTTC.

For this clone: An end of the junction differs from the germline gene, which may be a read error. The chain uses TRBV9 and TRBJ2-7, with a possible D match to TRBD1 (6 bases). The CDR3 consists of 12 residues. Germline values: CDR1 SGDLS, CDR2 YYNGEE. The CDR3 sequence is CASSAGTQGPHF. The CDR3 nucleotides are TGTGCCAGCAGCGCCGGAACCCAGGGGCCTCACTTC.

The chain has TRBV7-8 and TRBJ1-6; D possibly corresponds to TRBD1 (6 bases). The CDR3 extends over 14 amino acids. Germline assignment: CDR1 SGHVS and CDR2 FQNEAQ. V lost 0 bases and J 9 bases, leaving 9 bases between the germline ends. Written as DNA, the CDR3 is TGTGCCAGCAGCTTAGCAGGGGGTAGTTCACCCCTCCACTTT. Residues: CASSLAGGSSPLHF.

The chain recombines TRBV30 with TRBJ1-2, with TRBD1 matching over 12 bases. CDR3 length equals 14 residues. Germline V gene sequence: CDR1 GTSNPN, CDR2 SVGIG (reference sequence). V trimming: 1 base; J trimming: 7 bases; junction bases outside the gene matches: 4. CDR3 DNA sequence: TGTGCCTGGAGTGCGGGACAGGGGGCGATTGGCTACACCTTC. It yields the protein CAWSAGQGAIGYTF.

This clone occurred once. V usage is TRBV29-1 and J usage is TRBJ2-2; 12 bases fit TRBD2. CDR1 SQVTM and CDR2 ANQGSEA come from the germline V gene. This CDR3 has 13 amino acids. V shed 5 bases, J shed 7 bases, and the junction held 2 bases outside the gene matches. CDR3 nucleotide sequence: TGCAGCGTTTCTAGCGGGAGGGGCGGGGAGCTGTTTTTT. It translates to CSVSSGRGGELFF.

The J gene is TRBJ2-3, the V gene TRBV19; 12 bases line up with TRBD2. In germline, CDR1 is LNHDA, CDR2 SQIVND (reference sequence). V was pared by 6 bases and J by 5 bases, with 3 bases of the junction left unmatched. The CDR3 has 14 residues. The CDR3 sequence is CASRRTSGVDTQYF. The CDR3 coding sequence is TGTGCCAGTAGGAGGACTAGCGGGGTAGATACGCAGTATTTT.

The gene calls are TRBV28 and TRBJ1-2, with D uncertain. Germline V gene data show CDR1 as MDHEN and CDR2 as SYDVKM. This CDR3 contains 12 residues. Trimming cost V 5 bases and J 4 bases, with 8 bases left between them. The CDR3: CASSPSRYGYTF. The CDR3 DNA follows: TGTGCCAGCAGTCCGAGCCGCTATGGCTACACCTTC.

A single count supports this clone. The V call is TRBV4-3, the J call TRBJ2-6, with 8 bases that match TRBD1. The CDR3 extends over 17 amino acids. The germline V gene has CDR1 LGHNA and CDR2 YSLEER. Germline trimming cut 1 base from V and 4 bases from J; bases unmatched to any gene: 6. The CDR3 here is CASSQGRGRGGANVLTF. DNA of the CDR3: TGCGCCAGCAGCCAAGGCAGGGGGCGCGGAGGGGCCAACGTCCTGACTTTC.

This chain links TRBV29-1 with TRBJ1-2, with D perhaps TRBD1 (6 bases). The V and J ends lost 3 bases and 7 bases respectively, with 15 bases between them. Germline V gene lookup returns CDR1 SQVTM and CDR2 ANQGSEA. The CDR3 sequence is 13 residues long. The CDR3 DNA follows: TGCAGCGTTGATAGTAGGGGGGGCCCTGGCTACACCTTC. This translates into CSVDSRGGPGYTF.

The chain has TRBV10-1 and TRBJ2-3; D is uncertain. The CDR3 totals 14 residues. The V end lost 4 bases, the J end lost 8 bases, and 16 bases lay between the germline ends. CDR1 WNHNN and CDR2 SYGVQD come from the germline V gene (reference sequence). CDR3 sequence reads: CASSAELGKRTQYF. CDR3 nucleotide sequence: TGCGCCAGCAGTGCTGAATTGGGTAAGCGTACGCAGTATTTT.

The sample holds one count of this clone. The CDR3 bases are TGTGCCAGCAGCTTATACAGCTCTGGAAACACCATATATTTT. Protein product: CASSLYSSGNTIYF. The J gene is TRBJ1-3, the V gene TRBV7-2; D call uncertain. The V end was cut by 2 bases, the J end by 0 bases, with 5 bases between. Germline V gives CDR1 SGHTA, CDR2 FQGNSA. The CDR3 is 14 amino acids.

Only one count was recorded for this clone. The V gene is TRBV25-1, the J gene TRBJ2-7; D is unresolved. The CDR3 is made up of 11 amino acids. V gave up 5 bases and J gave up 2 bases, with 4 bases separating them. Germline lookup yields CDR1 MGHDK and CDR2 SYGVNS. Written as DNA, the CDR3 is TGTGCCAGCAGTCCCGCCTACGAGCAGTACTTC. It is translated as CASSPAYEQYF.